Each of the 11 T cell receptor beta chains below was sequenced from the same sample in a study of shared clonotypes between healthy human individuals. Positive CCR7 selection of CD45RO-negative cells yielded the naive CD8 cells, and terminally differentiated effector memory CD45RA+ cells were excluded. Assay: immunoSEQ multiplex PCR; the TCRdb copy retains only in-frame clones and omits some. The sample has about 1.9 million clones, over 85% seen once. The sequenced sample was naive CD8+ T cells from PBMCs. All receptors derive from a man aged 18 to 30 in good health. Some clones in this sample may be carry-over from other donors' samples.

The chain is built from TRBV11-2 and TRBJ2-1, with 7 bases matching TRBD1. The CDR3 is 14 residues long. Germline V gene data show CDR1 as SGHAT and CDR2 as FQNNGV. V was clipped by 5 bases and J by 7 bases; unmatched bases: 8. Written as DNA, the CDR3 is TGTGCCAGCAGCCGAACGGGACAGCTAAATGAGCAGTTCTTC. This encodes CASSRTGQLNEQFF.

A remark on this clone: Other nucleotide sequences in the sample specify the same CDR3. The chain joins TRBV4-1 to TRBJ2-5, with no clear D. Germline loops: CDR1 MGHRA, CDR2 YSYEKL. V shed 0 bases and J shed 3 bases, with 5 bases lying between them. The CDR3 is 13 residues long. The CDR3 protein is CASSQDFEETQYF. The CDR3 DNA reads as TGCGCCAGCAGCCAAGACTTCGAAGAGACCCAGTACTTC.

The genes are TRBV5-1 and TRBJ2-3; D call uncertain. CDR3 length equals 12 residues. V lost 6 bases and J 4 bases, leaving 9 bases between the germline ends. The V gene's germline CDR1 is SGHRS and CDR2 YFSETQ. Here the CDR3 DNA reads TGCGCCAGCACCCAAGACCCAGATACGCAGTATTTT. As protein: CASTQDPDTQYF.

V and J are TRBV5-4 and TRBJ2-7; a possible D gene is TRBD1 (6 bases). With 4 bases removed from V and 2 bases from J, the gap between germline ends came to 19 bases. This CDR3 is 16 amino acids long. The germline V gene encodes CDR1 SGHNT and CDR2 YYREEE (reference sequence). CDR3 amino acids: CASSILTGLIPYEQYF. The CDR3 DNA reads TGTGCCAGCAGCATCCTCACAGGGCTAATTCCCTACGAGCAGTACTTC. The full variable domain, rest sourced from reference TRBV5-4 and TRBJ2-7, is ETGVTQSPTHLIKTRGQQVTLRCSSQSGHNTVSWYQQALGQGPQFIFQYYREEENGRGNFPPRFSGLQFPNYSSELNVNALELDDSALYLCASSILTGLIPYEQYFGPGTRLTVT.

The chain employs TRBV27 and TRBJ1-5, with D possibly matching TRBD1 (5 bases). This CDR3 has 15 residues. Between the trimmed V and J ends, which lost 2 bases and 7 bases, there was a span of 15 bases. Germline V lookup: CDR1 MNHEY, CDR2 SMNVEV (reference sequence). This chain's CDR3 is CASSLKAAGDQPQHF. For the CDR3, the DNA is TGTGCCAGCAGTTTAAAGGCTGCTGGGGACCAGCCCCAGCATTTT.

The rearrangement uses TRBV27 and TRBJ2-7; D is perhaps TRBD2 (5 bases). V was trimmed by 5 bases and J by 2 bases, leaving 22 bases between them. The CDR3 extends over 17 amino acids. In germline, CDR1 is MNHEY, CDR2 SMNVEV (reference sequence). The CDR3 bases are TGTGCCAGCAGTCTAGAGGGTGATAACTCCTGGCCCTACGAGCAGTACTTC. Protein: CASSLEGDNSWPYEQYF.

This clone was found once. The V gene is TRBV30, the J gene TRBJ2-7; D is perhaps TRBD1 or TRBD2 (5 bases each). The CDR3 runs to 14 residues. The ends were cut back, 2 bases at V and 3 bases at J, with 14 bases in the middle. CDR1 GTSNPN and CDR2 SVGIG come from the germline V gene (reference sequence). The CDR3 loop reads CAWSKPGRYYEQYF. The CDR3 bases are TGTGCCTGGAGTAAGCCGGGACGCTACTACGAGCAGTACTTC.

V gene TRBV29-1 combines with J gene TRBJ2-4; tentatively, D is TRBD2 (6 bases). The V gene's germline CDR1 is SQVTM and CDR2 ANQGSEA. This CDR3 is built from 16 residues. The V end lost 5 bases, the J end lost 0 bases, and 17 bases lay between the germline ends. CDR3 sequence: CSVLGGDGLAKNIQYF. The DNA for the CDR3 is TGCAGCGTTTTAGGCGGGGACGGGTTAGCCAAAAACATTCAGTACTTC.

This sequence joins TRBV10-1 and TRBJ1-5; possibly TRBD1 for D (5 bases). The CDR3 consists of 13 residues. Germline values: CDR1 WNHNN, CDR2 SYGVQD (reference sequence). Trimming took 2 bases from V and 8 from J, leaving 10 bases between them. The CDR3 spells CASSETQGEPQHF. As DNA, the CDR3 is TGCGCCAGCAGTGAGACGCAGGGCGAGCCCCAGCATTTT.

This sequence joins TRBV19 and TRBJ1-1; 7 bases are a match to TRBD1. This CDR3 is 15 amino acids long. V gave up 2 bases and J gave up 0 bases; unmatched junction bases: 3. In germline, CDR1 is LNHDA, CDR2 SQIVND (reference sequence). The CDR3 protein is CASSIRGQVNTEAFF. The CDR3 DNA sequence: TGTGCCAGTAGTATACGTGGACAGGTGAACACTGAAGCTTTCTTT.

The genes are TRBV6-5 and TRBJ1-1; tentatively, D is TRBD1 (5 bases). The CDR3 runs 14 residues. V was shortened by 6 bases and J by 1 base, with 12 bases between the two germline ends. Germline CDR1 MNHEY, CDR2 SVGAGI. The CDR3 region is CASSPARENTEAFF. The CDR3, as DNA: TGTGCCAGCAGCCCCGCCAGGGAGAACACTGAAGCTTTCTTT.